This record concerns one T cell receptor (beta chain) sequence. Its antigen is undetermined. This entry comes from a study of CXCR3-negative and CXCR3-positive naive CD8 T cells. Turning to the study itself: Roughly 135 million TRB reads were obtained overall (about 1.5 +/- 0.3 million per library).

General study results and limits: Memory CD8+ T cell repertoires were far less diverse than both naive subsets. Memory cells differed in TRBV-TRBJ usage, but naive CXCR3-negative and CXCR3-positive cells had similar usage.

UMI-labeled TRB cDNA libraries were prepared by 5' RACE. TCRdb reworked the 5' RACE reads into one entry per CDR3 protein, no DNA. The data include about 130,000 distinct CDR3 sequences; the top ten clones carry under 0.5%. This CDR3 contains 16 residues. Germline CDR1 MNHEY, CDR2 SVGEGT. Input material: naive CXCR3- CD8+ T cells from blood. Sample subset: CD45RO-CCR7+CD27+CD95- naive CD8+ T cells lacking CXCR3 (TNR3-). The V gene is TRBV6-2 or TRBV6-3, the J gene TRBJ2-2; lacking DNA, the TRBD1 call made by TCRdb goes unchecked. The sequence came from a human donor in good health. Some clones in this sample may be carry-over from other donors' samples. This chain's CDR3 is CASSFGQSWRTGELFF.